This entry lists 7 T cell receptor beta chains sequenced from one sample in a study of blood T cell repertoires in COVID-19. Libraries were prepared by immunoSEQ multiplex PCR; TCRdb keeps only in-frame clonotypes and omits some of them. The data hold about 130,000 clones, with roughly nine tenths observed a single time. The sequencing sample was made of peripheral blood. All receptors come from a man aged 55 to 70 with COVID-19, enrolled during active disease.

The gene calls are TRBV10-3 and TRBJ2-7; possibly TRBD1 for D (6 bases). The CDR3 covers 14 residues. Germline CDR1 reads ENHRY; CDR2 reads SYGVKD. The V gene lost 1 base and the J gene lost 2 bases, with 9 bases spanning the gap. Here the CDR3 reads CAISEFQGPYEQYF. Here the CDR3 DNA reads TGTGCCATCAGTGAGTTTCAGGGGCCCTACGAGCAGTACTTC.

The V and J genes are TRBV9 and TRBJ2-1; TRBD2 aligns across 7 bases. The J segment lost 3 bases and the V segment lost 3 bases, leaving 6 bases of the junction unmatched. Germline CDR1 is SGDLS and CDR2 is YYNGEE. The CDR3 loop spans 15 amino acids. The CDR3 loop is CASSAAGDNYNEQFF. The DNA for the CDR3 is TGTGCCAGCAGCGCGGCGGGAGACAACTACAATGAGCAGTTCTTC.

The chain carries TRBV30 and TRBJ1-2; D unclear. This CDR3 has 15 amino acids. Trimming cost V 5 bases and J 1 base, with 17 bases left between them. Germline CDR1 is GTSNPN and CDR2 is SVGIG (reference sequence). Here the CDR3 reads CAWSKGAGINYGYTF. The CDR3 coding sequence is TGTGCCTGGTCTAAGGGAGCAGGCATTAACTATGGCTACACCTTC. Complete variable domain (other parts from reference TRBV30 and TRBJ1-2): SQTIHQWPATLVQPVGSPLSLECTVEGTSNPNLYWYRQAAGRGLQLLFYSVGIGQISSEVPQNLSASRPQDRQFILSSKKLLLSDSGFYLCAWSKGAGINYGYTFGSGTRLTVV.

This clone was detected only once. The rearrangement joins TRBV28 to TRBJ1-2; TRBD1 might be the D (6 bases). Trimming took 3 bases from V and 8 from J, leaving 19 bases between them. The CDR3 covers 15 residues. Per germline, CDR1 MDHEN and CDR2 SYDVKM. DNA of the CDR3: TGTGCCAGCAGTTTGCCGAGGGGGGGCGGAGACGGCTACACCTTC. This translates into CASSLPRGGGDGYTF.

V is TRBV5-1 and J is TRBJ2-1, with TRBD2 matching 8 bases. This CDR3 has 15 amino acids. V shed 5 bases and J 9 bases; nucleotides not matched to a gene: 13. Germline CDR1 and CDR2: SGHRS and YFSETQ. DNA of the CDR3: TGCGCCAGCAGTTTTCGGGAGGGCCAGTCAAGTGAGCAGTTCTTC. This encodes CASSFREGQSSEQFF.

The chain couples TRBV21-1 to TRBJ2-4; the table's TRBD2 call for D was not verified on the DNA. TRBV21-1 is a recognized pseudogene. The CDR3 has 15 residues. In DNA, the CDR3 is TGTGCCAGCAGCAAAGTCGAAGCCGCCAAAAACATTCAGTACTTC. It codes for CASSKVEAAKNIQYF.

This clone appeared once. The genes are TRBV30 and TRBJ2-1; 7 nucleotides line up with TRBD2. From germline, CDR1 is GTSNPN and CDR2 SVGIG (reference sequence). With V trimmed by 3 bases and J by 7 bases, 12 bases remained unmatched. The CDR3 spans 15 residues. The CDR3 DNA reads TGTGCCTGGAGGGGAGCGGGAAAGCCCTTTAATGAGCAGTTCTTC. It is translated as CAWRGAGKPFNEQFF. Full variable domain (rest looked up from reference TRBV30 and TRBJ2-1): SQTIHQWPATLVQPVGSPLSLECTVEGTSNPNLYWYRQAAGRGLQLLFYSVGIGQISSEVPQNLSASRPQDRQFILSSKKLLLSDSGFYLCAWRGAGKPFNEQFFGPGTRLTVL.